The present T cell receptor beta chain was sequenced within a study of T cell repertoires in cytomegalovirus infection. For the study at large: An indication of both CMV infection and matching HLA type came from public TCR beta signatures. Findings and caveats of the study: Carriage of CMV together with the relevant HLA was identifiable through cumulative public TCR beta family frequency. The ex vivo response showed dominance by HLA-C-restricted CMV-specific TCR beta clonotypes.

The CDR3 length is 17 residues. CDR1 is ENHRY and CDR2 is SYGVKD in the germline V gene. The ends were cut back, 10 bases at V and 3 bases at J, with 26 bases in the middle. MiXCR, run by TCRdb on the reads, gives a single entry per CDR3 protein. The sample lists hundreds of thousands of distinct CDR3 sequences, roughly a sixth seen once, with about 11% in the top ten. This clonotype was picked up a small number of times. No antigen is known for it. The rearrangement uses TRBV10-3 and TRBJ2-3, with D uncertain. This TCR derives from a human donor in good health (CMV status not recorded). Some clones in this sample may be carry-over from other donors' samples. The material sequenced was PBMCs. The CDR3 coding sequence is TGTGCCACTACACCCTTCCTCGGCGGTGACGGTACAGATACGCAGTATTTT. Amino acids: CATTPFLGGDGTDTQYF.